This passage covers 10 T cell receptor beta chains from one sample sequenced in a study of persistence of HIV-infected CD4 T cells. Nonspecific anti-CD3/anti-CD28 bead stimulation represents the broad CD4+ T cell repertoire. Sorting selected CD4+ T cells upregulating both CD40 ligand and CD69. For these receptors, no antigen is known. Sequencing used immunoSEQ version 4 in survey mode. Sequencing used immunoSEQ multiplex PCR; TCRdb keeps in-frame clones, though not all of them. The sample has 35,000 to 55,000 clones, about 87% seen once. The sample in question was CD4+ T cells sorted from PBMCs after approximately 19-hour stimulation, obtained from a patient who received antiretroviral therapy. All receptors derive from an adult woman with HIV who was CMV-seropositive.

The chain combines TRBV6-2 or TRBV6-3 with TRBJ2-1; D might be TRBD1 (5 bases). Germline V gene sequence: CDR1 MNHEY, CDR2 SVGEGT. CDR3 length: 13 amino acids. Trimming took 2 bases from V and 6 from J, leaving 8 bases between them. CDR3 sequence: CASSYDSPNEQFF. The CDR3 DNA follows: TGTGCCAGCAGTTACGACAGTCCCAATGAGCAGTTCTTC.

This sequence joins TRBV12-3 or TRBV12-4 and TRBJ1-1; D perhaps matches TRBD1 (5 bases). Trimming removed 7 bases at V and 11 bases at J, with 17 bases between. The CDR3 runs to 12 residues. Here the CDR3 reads CASTPHGGEAFF. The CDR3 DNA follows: TGTGCCAGCACCCCCCACGGGGGAGAGGCTTTCTTT.

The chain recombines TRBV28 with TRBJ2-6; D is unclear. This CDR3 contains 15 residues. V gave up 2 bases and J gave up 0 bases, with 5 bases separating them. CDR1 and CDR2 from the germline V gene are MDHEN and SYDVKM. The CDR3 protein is CASSLLSSGANVLTF. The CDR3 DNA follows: TGTGCCAGCAGTTTACTCAGCTCTGGGGCCAACGTCCTGACTTTC. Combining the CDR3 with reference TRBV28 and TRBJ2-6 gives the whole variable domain DVKVTQSSRYLVKRTGEKVFLECVQDMDHENMFWYRQDPGLGLRLIYFSYDVKMKEKGDIPEGYSVSREKKERFSLILESASTNQTSMYLCASSLLSSGANVLTFGAGSRLTVL.

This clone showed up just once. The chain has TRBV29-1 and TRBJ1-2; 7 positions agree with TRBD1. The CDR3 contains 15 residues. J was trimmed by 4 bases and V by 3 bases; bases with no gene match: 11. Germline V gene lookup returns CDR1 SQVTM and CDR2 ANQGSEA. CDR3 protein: CSVDDRAATFYGYTF. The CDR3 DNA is TGCAGCGTTGACGACAGGGCCGCAACTTTCTATGGCTACACCTTC. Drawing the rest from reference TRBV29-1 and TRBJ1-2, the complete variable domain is SAVISQKPSRDICQRGTSLTIQCQVDSQVTMMFWYRQQPGQSLTLIATANQGSEATYESGFVIDKFPISRPNLTFSTLTVSNMSPEDSSIYLCSVDDRAATFYGYTFGSGTRLTVV.

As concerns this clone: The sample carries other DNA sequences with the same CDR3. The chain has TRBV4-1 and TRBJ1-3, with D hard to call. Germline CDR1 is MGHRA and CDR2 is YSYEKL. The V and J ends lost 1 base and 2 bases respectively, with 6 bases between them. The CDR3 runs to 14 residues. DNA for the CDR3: TGCGCCAGCAGCCAAGTCGGGCCTGGAAACACCATATATTTT. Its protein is CASSQVGPGNTIYF.

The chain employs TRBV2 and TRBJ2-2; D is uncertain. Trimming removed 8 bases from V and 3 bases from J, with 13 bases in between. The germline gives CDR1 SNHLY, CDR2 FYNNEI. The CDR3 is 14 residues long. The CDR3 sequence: CASGVSMDTGELFF. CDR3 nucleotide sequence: TGTGCCAGCGGGGTCTCTATGGACACCGGGGAGCTGTTTTTT.

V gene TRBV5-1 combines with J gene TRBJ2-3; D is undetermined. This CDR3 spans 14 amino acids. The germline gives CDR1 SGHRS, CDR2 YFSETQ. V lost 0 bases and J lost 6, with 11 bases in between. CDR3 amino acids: CASSLAPVSDTQYF. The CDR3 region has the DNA TGCGCCAGCAGCTTGGCGCCGGTTTCCGATACGCAGTATTTT.

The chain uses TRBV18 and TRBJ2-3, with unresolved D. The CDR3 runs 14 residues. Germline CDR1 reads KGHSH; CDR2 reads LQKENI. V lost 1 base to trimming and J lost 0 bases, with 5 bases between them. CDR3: CASSPRQSTDTQYF. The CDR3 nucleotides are TGTGCCAGCTCACCACGGCAAAGCACAGATACGCAGTATTTT. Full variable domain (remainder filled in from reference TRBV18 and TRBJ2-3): NAGVMQNPRHLVRRRGQEARLRCSPMKGHSHVYWYRQLPEEGLKFMVYLQKENIIDESGMPKERFSAEFPKEGPSILRIQQVVRGDSAAYFCASSPRQSTDTQYFGPGTRLTVL.

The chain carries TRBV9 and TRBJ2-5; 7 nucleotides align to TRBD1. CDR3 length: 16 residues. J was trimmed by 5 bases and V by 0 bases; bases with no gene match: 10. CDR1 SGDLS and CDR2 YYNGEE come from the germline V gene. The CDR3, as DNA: TGTGCCAGCAGCGTAGCACAGGGGCGCGGAGGCGAGACCCAGTACTTC. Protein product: CASSVAQGRGGETQYF. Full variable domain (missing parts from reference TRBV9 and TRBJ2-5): DSGVTQTPKHLITATGQRVTLRCSPRSGDLSVYWYQQSLDQGLQFLIQYYNGEERAKGNILERFSAQQFPDLHSELNLSSLELGDSALYFCASSVAQGRGGETQYFGPGTRLLVL.

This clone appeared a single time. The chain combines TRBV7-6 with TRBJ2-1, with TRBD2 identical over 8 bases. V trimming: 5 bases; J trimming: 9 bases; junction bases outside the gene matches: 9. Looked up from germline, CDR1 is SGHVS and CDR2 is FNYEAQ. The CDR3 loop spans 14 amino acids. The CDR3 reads CASSPLAAGVEQFF. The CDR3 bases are TGTGCCAGCAGCCCCCTCGCAGCGGGGGTTGAGCAGTTCTTC. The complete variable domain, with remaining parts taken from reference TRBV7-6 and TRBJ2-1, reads GAGVSQSPRYKVTKRGQDVALRCDPISGHVSLYWYRQALGQGPEFLTYFNYEAQQDKSGLPNDRFSAERPEGSISTLTIQRTEQRDSAMYRCASSPLAAGVEQFFGPGTRLTVL.